This T cell receptor (beta chain) was obtained from a study of blood T cells in healthy people across ages. The use of a sample-barcoded 5' primer and a J-beta primer mix characterized a second PCR of about 6 to 11 cycles. Via MiXCR, TCRdb re-called the 5' RACE reads, giving one row per CDR3 protein. This table has approximately 810,000 distinct CDR3 sequences, less than 35% appearing once. This clonotype was picked up a small number of times. Germline V gives CDR1 MNHEY, CDR2 SVGEGT. Trimming removed 4 bases from V and 7 bases from J, with 14 bases in between. The CDR3 has 15 residues. The receptor was isolated from a woman of 80 years or more in good health. Specimen: blood. The chain is built from TRBV6-2 or TRBV6-3 and TRBJ1-6; D is unclear. This CDR3 reads CASSSGLGRNSPLHF. CDR3 DNA sequence: TGTGCCAGCAGTTCCGGATTGGGAAGGAATTCACCCCTCCACTTT.